The present entry profiles one TCR beta chain with its context. This clonotype has only a few counts. The specificity of this receptor is unknown. Per-nucleotide qualities are absent, and no much larger clonotype sits a single base away. Inclusive of the bounding cysteine and phenylalanine, the CDR3 is 16 residues long. Only CDR3 DNA remains: 48 bases, in frame from the first base. Germline trimming: 7 bases from V, 4 bases from J; junction bases outside gene matches: 7. The sample is drawn from a study of blood T cells in healthy people across ages (dated by TCRdb to between 2014 and 2017). Notes on the research overall: In model experiments, roughly one uniquely barcoded TCR beta cDNA molecule per two T cells was captured by template switching. Age-related changes in TCR beta repertoire diversity were measured in the study by deep sequencing normalized with unique cDNA molecular identifiers. Four age groups were formed from the donors: young (average about 16 years), middle-aged (approximately 39), aged (under 70) and long-lived (roughly 81). To avoid experimental bias, donors of different ages were spread randomly across the sequencing lanes. Two additional independent replicas of 1 million unique cDNA reads from the same blood draw were analyzed for two donors (one aged 18 to 29 and one aged 80 or older).

The library was built by means of 5' RACE. Instrument used: Illumina HiSeq 2500. A second roughly 6 to 11 cycle PCR used a sample-barcoded 5' primer and a J-beta primer mix. A template-switch 5' adaptor carrying 12 random nucleotides introduced a unique molecular identifier onto each TCR beta cDNA molecule. At least 2.5 million CDR3-containing paired-end reads were obtained from each sample. All of the RNA was converted into first-strand cDNA using the Mint cDNA synthesis kit, with a TRBC-specific oligonucleotide serving as the primer. After uracil-DNA glycosylase treatment, a first 18-cycle PCR used universal primers M1SS and BC2_uni_R on all cDNA. The original pipeline was this. For normalization, 1 million high-quality reads, each with a distinct molecular identifier, were randomly selected from each sample. Reads sharing molecular identifiers were discarded rather than binned into consensus sequences. MiTCR, run with a Q25 quality threshold and the strictest error-elimination algorithm, handled CDR3 identification, clonotype clustering and error correction. Lower-bound total TCR beta diversity was estimated with a nonparametric unseen species model using Euler transformation. The public reads were run again by TCRdb, first through fastp at Q25 and then through MiXCR, and only productive beta chains were kept. When rows share a CDR3 protein, they turn into one entry using the most common DNA and genes. The V and J calls reflect TCRdb's pipeline rather than the authors' work. This sample has almost 800,000 distinct CDR3 sequences in its table, and 55% to 70% of those were observed once. 22% of the sample lies in the top ten.

The research as a whole found: Estimates of total diversity from one million sequenced T cells were regarded as lower bounds and underestimates. The percentage of naive T cells measured by flow cytometry correlated strongly with observed TCR beta diversity. The long-lived group showed more naive CD4+ T cells, fewer expanded clones and increased TCR diversity than the aged group, suggesting age selection. Bulk unsorted PBMC profiling prevented conclusive comparison of naive and antigen-experienced compartments. Donor CMV infection status was unknown, potentially confounding age-related changes in expanded clonotypes. As age increased, observed TCR beta diversity per million T cells dropped in a roughly linear way, and a significant reduction was already evident by age about 40.

The donors were roughly 40 Caucasian individuals from Russia, aged roughly 6 to 90 years, who were systemically healthy. Roughly 10 milliliters of peripheral blood were collected from each donor into EDTA-treated Vacutainer tubes. Ficoll-Paque density-gradient centrifugation was used to isolate PBMCs, with at least 6.5 million obtained per sample. Total RNA, at least 5 micrograms per sample, was extracted from PBMCs with Trizol reagent. For every donor, flow cytometry on a PBMC aliquot measured the percentage of naive CD45RAhigh/CD27high T cells. The rearrangement combines TRBV12-3 or TRBV12-4 with TRBJ1-4, with 12 middle bases fitting TRBD1. This clonotype was sampled from a young man in good health. Material for sequencing was blood. The bases read TGTGCCAGCAAAGCCGGGACAGGGGGCCTTAATGAAAAACTGTTTTTT. Its coded protein is CASKAGTGGLNEKLFF.